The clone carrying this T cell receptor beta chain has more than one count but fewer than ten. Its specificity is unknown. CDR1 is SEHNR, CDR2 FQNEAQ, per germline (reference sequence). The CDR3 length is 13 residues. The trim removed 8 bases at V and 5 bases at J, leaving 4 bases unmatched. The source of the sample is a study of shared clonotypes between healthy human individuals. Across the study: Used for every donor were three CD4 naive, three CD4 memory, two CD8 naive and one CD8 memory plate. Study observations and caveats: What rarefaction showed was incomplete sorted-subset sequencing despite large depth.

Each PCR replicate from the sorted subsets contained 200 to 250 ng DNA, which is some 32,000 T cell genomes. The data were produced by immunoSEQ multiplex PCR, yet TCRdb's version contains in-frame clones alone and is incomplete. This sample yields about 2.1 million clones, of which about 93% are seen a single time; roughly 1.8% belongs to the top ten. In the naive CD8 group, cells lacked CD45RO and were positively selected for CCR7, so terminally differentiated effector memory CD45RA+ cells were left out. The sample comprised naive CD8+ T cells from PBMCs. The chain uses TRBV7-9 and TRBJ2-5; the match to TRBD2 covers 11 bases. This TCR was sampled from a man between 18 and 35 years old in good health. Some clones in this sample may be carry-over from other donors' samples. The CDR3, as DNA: TGTGCCAGCCGGACTAGCGGGCGGGAGACCCAGTACTTC. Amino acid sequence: CASRTSGRETQYF.